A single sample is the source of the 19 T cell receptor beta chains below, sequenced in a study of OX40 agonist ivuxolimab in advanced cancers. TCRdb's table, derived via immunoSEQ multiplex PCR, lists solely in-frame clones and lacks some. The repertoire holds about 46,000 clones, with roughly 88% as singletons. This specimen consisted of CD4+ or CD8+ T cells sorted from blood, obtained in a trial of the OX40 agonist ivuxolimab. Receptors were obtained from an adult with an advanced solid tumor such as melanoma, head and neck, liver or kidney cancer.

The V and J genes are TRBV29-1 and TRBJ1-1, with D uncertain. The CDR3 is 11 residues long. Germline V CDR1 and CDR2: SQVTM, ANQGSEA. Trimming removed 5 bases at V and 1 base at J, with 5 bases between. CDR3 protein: CSVYRNTEAFF. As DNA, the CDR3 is TGCAGCGTTTACAGGAACACTGAAGCTTTCTTT.

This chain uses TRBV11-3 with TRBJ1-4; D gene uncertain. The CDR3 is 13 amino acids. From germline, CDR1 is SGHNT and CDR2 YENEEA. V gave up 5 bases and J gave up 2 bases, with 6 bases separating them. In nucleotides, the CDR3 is TGTGCCAGCAGCCTCGGTACTAATGAAAAACTGTTTTTT. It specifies CASSLGTNEKLFF.

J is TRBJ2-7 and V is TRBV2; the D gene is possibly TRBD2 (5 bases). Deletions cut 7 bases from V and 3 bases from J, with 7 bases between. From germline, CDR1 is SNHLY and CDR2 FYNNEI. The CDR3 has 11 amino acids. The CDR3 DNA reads TGTGCCAGCATTGACTACTACGAGCAGTACTTC. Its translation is CASIDYYEQYF.

Written as DNA, the CDR3 is TGTGCCAGCAGGCCAAGACAGGGGGCGAACACTGAAGCTTTCTTT. Its translation is CASRPRQGANTEAFF. This chain uses TRBV11-2 with TRBJ1-1; 10 bases match TRBD1. V was pared by 6 bases and J by 1 base, with 5 bases of the junction left unmatched. Germline CDR1 reads SGHAT; CDR2 reads FQNNGV. This CDR3 has 15 amino acids.

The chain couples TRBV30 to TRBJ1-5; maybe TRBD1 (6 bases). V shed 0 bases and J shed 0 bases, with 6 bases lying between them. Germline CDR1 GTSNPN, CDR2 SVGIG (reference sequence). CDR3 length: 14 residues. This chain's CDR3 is CAWSVGGSNQPQHF. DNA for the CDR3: TGTGCCTGGAGTGTAGGGGGTAGCAATCAGCCCCAGCATTTT.

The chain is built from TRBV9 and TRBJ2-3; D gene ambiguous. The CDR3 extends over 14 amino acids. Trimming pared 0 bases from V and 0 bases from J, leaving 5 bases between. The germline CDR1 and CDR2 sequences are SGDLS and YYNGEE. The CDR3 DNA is TGTGCCAGCAGCGTAGGTGGGAGCACAGATACGCAGTATTTT. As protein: CASSVGGSTDTQYF.

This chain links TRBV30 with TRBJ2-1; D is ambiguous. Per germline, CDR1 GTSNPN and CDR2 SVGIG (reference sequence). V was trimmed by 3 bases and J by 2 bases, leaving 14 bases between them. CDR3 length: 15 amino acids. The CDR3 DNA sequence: TGTGCCTGGAGGCTCAGGAACCAGACCTACAATGAGCAGTTCTTC. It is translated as CAWRLRNQTYNEQFF.

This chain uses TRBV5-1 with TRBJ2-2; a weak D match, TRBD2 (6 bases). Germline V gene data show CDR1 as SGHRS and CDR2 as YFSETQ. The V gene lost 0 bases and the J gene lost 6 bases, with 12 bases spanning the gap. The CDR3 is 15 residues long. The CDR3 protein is CASSLGLVGPGELFF. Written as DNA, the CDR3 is TGCGCCAGCAGCTTGGGACTAGTGGGGCCCGGGGAGCTGTTTTTT.

The CDR3 loop is CASSLGQGLDEQYF. The CDR3 DNA reads as TGCGCCAGCAGCTTGGGACAGGGGTTGGACGAGCAGTACTTC. J is TRBJ2-7 and V is TRBV5-1, with 8 bases matching TRBD1. CDR3 length equals 14 residues. V was clipped by 0 bases and J by 5 bases; unmatched bases: 4. From germline, CDR1 is SGHRS and CDR2 YFSETQ.

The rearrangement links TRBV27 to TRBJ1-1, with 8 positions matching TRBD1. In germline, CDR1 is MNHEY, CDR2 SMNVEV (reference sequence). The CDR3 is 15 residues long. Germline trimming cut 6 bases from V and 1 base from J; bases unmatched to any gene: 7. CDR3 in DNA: TGTGCCAGCAGACTAGCACAGGGGGGGAACACTGAAGCTTTCTTT. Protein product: CASRLAQGGNTEAFF.

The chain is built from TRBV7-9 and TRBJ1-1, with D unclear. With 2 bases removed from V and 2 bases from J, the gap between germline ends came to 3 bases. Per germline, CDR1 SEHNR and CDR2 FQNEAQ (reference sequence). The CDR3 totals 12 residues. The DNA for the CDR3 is TGTGCCAGCAGCTTAAAAAACACTGAAGCTTTCTTT. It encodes CASSLKNTEAFF.

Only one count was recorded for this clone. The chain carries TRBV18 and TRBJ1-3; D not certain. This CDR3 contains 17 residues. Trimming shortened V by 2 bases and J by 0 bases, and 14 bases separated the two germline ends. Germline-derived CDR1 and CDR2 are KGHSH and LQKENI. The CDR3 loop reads CASSPTSAGLSGNTIYF. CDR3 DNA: TGTGCCAGCTCACCAACGTCTGCAGGCCTCTCTGGAAACACCATATATTTT.

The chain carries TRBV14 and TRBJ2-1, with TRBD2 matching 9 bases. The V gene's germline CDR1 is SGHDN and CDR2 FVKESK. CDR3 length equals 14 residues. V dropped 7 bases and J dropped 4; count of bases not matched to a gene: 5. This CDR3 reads CASMGSGSYNEQFF. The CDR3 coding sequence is TGTGCCAGCATGGGTAGCGGGAGTTACAATGAGCAGTTCTTC. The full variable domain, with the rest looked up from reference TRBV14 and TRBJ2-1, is EAGVTQFPSHSVIEKGQTVTLRCDPISGHDNLYWYRRVMGKEIKFLLHFVKESKQDESGMPNNRFLAERTGGTYSTLKVQPAELEDSGVYFCASMGSGSYNEQFFGPGTRLTVL.

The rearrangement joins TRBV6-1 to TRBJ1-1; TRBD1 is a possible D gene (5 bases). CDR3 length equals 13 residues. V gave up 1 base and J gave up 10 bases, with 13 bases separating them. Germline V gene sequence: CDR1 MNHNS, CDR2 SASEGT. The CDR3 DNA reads TGTGCCAGCAGTGAAGATAGGGACGGAAGAGCTTTCTTT. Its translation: CASSEDRDGRAFF.

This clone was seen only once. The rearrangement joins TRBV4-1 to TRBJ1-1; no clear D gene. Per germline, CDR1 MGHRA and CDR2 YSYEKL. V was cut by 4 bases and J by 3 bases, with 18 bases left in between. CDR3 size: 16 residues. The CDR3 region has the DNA TGCGCCAGCAGCCCTTTCCCCCCTGACGGAGACACTGAAGCTTTCTTT. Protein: CASSPFPPDGDTEAFF.

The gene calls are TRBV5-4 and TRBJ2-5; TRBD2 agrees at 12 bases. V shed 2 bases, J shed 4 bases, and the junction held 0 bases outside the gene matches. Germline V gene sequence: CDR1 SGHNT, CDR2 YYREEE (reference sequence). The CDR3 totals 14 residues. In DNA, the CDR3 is TGTGCCAGCAGCTTACTAGCGGGAGGAGAGACCCAGTACTTC. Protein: CASSLLAGGETQYF. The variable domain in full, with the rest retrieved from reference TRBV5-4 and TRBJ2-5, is ETGVTQSPTHLIKTRGQQVTLRCSSQSGHNTVSWYQQALGQGPQFIFQYYREEENGRGNFPPRFSGLQFPNYSSELNVNALELDDSALYLCASSLLAGGETQYFGPGTRLLVL.

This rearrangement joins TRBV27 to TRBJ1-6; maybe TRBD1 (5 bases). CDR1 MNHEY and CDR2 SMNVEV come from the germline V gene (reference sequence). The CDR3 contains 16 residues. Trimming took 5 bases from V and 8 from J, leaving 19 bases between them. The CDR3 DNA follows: TGTGCCAGCAGTCCGTCCAGGGTCAGATCCGATTCACCCCTCCACTTT. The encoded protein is CASSPSRVRSDSPLHF.

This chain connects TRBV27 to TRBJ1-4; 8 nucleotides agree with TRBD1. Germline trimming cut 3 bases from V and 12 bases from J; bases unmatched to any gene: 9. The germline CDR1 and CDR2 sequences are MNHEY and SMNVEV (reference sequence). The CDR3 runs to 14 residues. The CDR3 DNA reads TGTGCCAGCAGTTTGTTGACAGGGGCGAGGGAACTGTTTTTT. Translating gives CASSLLTGARELFF.

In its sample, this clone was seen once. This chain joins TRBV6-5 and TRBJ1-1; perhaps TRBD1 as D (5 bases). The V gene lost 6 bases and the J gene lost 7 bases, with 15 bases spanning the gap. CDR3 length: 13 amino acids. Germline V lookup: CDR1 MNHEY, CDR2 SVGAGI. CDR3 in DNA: TGTGCCAGCAGCCCGGGGGGGAATAATGAAGCTTTCTTT. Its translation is CASSPGGNNEAFF.